This TCR beta chain was sequenced in a study of cytomegalovirus exposure and HLA in healthy donors (dated by TCRdb to about 2017). For the wider study: An earlier analysis of a few hundred of the donors reported under 300 Gb of sequence data and 117 million unique TCR beta sequences obtained from roughly 170 million T cells. A later genetic analysis used genome-wide SNP genotypes for about 60% of the roughly 700 donors, treating that subset as a discovery cohort. About 330 gigabases of sequencing data and 70 million to 100 million unique TCR sequences made up an early release that covered approximately 650 HLA-typed donors. To predict cytomegalovirus infection status, the study combined high-throughput TCR immunosequencing, statistical association of individual TCRs with disease status, and machine learning. Using immunosequencing, the study profiled T cell repertoires from fewer than 700 subjects and related those repertoires to cytomegalovirus serostatus. Typing coverage varied by locus: about 620-630 donors for A, B, C, DRB1 and DQB1; approximately 560 for DQA1; some 610 for DPA1; fewer than 480 for DPB1. The later analysis used no new phenotypic data to find candidate immune exposures, relying instead on TCR beta sequences and their occurrence across donors. Of the roughly 400 genotyped donors, more than 75% were placed in the genetic ancestry cluster associated with self-reported Caucasian donors. Several DR-DQ haplotypes were handled as single units for association and clustering because linkage in the cohort was strong. To study patterns of TCR occurrence, a later analysis re-analyzed previously published TCR beta repertoires from 666 donors and added high-resolution HLA genotyping. Every repertoire in the discovery cohort had been generated on one and the same sequencing platform. The study was designed to test whether signatures of past pathogen exposure could be identified by cataloging public T cell receptors. Donor age, sex, ethnicity and CMV serostatus were collected together with the repertoire data. Across 398 genotyped donors of the cohort, an average of roughly 250,000 unique TCR beta nucleotide sequences per donor were sequenced, and roughly 18% of those sequences were non-productive. In an earlier analysis of around 540 of the donors, high-throughput TCR beta sequencing was used to judge whether each TCR beta V gene segment behaved as functional or pseudogenic. Class I and class II HLA loci were covered by the typing at four-digit resolution. A separate validation cohort of some 130 different subjects was used in addition to the roughly 700-subject first cohort.

The cohort comprised some 680 healthy bone marrow donors. All cohort members were sampled while nominally healthy, although unrecorded immune exposures were likely present. The donor tested CMV seronegative and was one of the 352 seronegative cohort members. A peripheral blood sample was collected from each donor, and TCR beta sequencing was performed on peripheral blood mononuclear cells. The Qiagen DNeasy Blood Extraction Kit was used to extract genomic DNA from the blood cell samples. General conclusions and limits of the study: Linkage disequilibrium might explain the correlated functional status among segregating V segments, but an unknown experimental factor could not be excluded. An earlier analysis of 587 of the donors showed that most TCR beta V segments appeared in productive rearrangements either about 87% or about 30% of the time, which broadly matched IMGT annotations. An association between a missense DCLRE1C variant and V-gene and J-gene trimming of TCR beta chains was found in a later genetic analysis and replicated in an independent cohort. Compared with equally common non-associated chains, HLA-associated TCR beta chains in a later analysis were more clonally expanded and had lower generation probabilities. In this cohort, only TCR beta chains were sequenced, and detectable features were limited by the absence of alpha or paired-chain data. A group of highly shared sequence variants was considered likely to be a technical artifact of the sequencing pipeline. The study gave a list of some 150 TCR beta chains associated with cytomegalovirus. According to a later analysis, TCR association rates differed among HLA loci, with DRB1 alleles showing the most associated TCRs and HLA-C alleles showing the fewest. Because counts were too low, under 20 rarely observed V segments, including chromosome 9 orphons, were left out of the earlier analysis of 500 to 650 of the donors. HLA typing was unavailable for some donors at each locus, so association tests used only the typed subset. Sequencing depth was assumed to be roughly uniform across donors in the presence/absence analyses, though that assumption may not hold. A later genetic analysis reported fewer N-insertions in productive TCRs among donors in an Asian-associated ancestry cluster than the roughly 700-donor mean. Immune exposure information for the cohort was limited to CMV serostatus. A later analysis found that most CMV-associated TCR beta chains appeared HLA-restricted, with HLA associations seemingly driven largely by CMV exposure. In a later analysis, several top co-occurrence clusters were reported to appear linked to parvovirus B19, influenza, CMV and Epstein-Barr virus. Most TCR sequences were observed very rarely across donors, whereas some public TCRs were present in many individuals. Some IMGT-functional V segments, including TRBV6-2 and TRBV6-3, could not be distinguished by the 87-base-pair reads and were therefore excluded. At a false discovery rate of 0.05, a later analysis linked 16,000 or so TCR beta sequences to specific HLA alleles. Cytomegalovirus status was reported to be diagnosed by the classifier with high specificity and sensitivity in both the original and validation cohorts. According to the authors, the approach could potentially be generalized to other disease states and immunological phenotypes. When HLA alleles, especially DR and DQ, strongly co-occurred, attributing TCR associations to individual alleles was difficult. A further reported finding was that TCR beta sequences accurately predicted the HLA-A and HLA-B alleles for most subjects in the first cohort. A few of the identified cytomegalovirus-associated TCR beta chains were confirmed in vitro to be specific for cytomegalovirus antigens.

From cysteine to phenylalanine, the CDR3 is 13 amino acids long. Only the CDR3 portion is preserved as DNA: 39 bases, with reading frame beginning at the first base. The junction shows trimming of 7 bases on V and 3 bases on J, plus 13 bases between the germline ends. Taken from the germline V gene, the CDR1 and CDR2 loops are SQVTM and ANQGSEA. The library came from the immunoSEQ multiplex PCR assay. For the multiplex PCR, a mixture combining 60 forward primers for TCR Vbeta segments and 13 reverse primers for TCR Jbeta segments was used. The CDR3 region of rearranged TCR beta genes was amplified from genomic DNA by a multiplex PCR assay. The amplified TCR beta libraries were sequenced on the Illumina HiSeq System as 87-base-pair reads. In the authors' own workflow: A later analysis tallied about 77 million unique TCR beta chains across the 650 to 750 repertoires, and approximately 12 million of those chains were shared by two or more donors. Raw reads were error-corrected and collapsed into unique sequences with a nearest-neighbor algorithm that merged closely related sequences to remove PCR and sequencing errors. To assign V, D and J gene segments, CDR3 sequences were aligned to IMGT reference sequences. Each retained sequence needed at least a six-nucleotide match to both a V gene segment and a J gene segment. A rearrangement counted as productive if the CDR3 had no stop codons and remained in frame with V and J, and every other rearrangement counted as non-productive. CDR3 was defined according to IMGT convention as the region running from the second conserved V-encoded cysteine to the conserved J-encoded phenylalanine. The earlier analysis of a few hundred of the donors excluded sequences that lacked an unambiguous match to a single V gene segment. In an earlier analysis of several hundred of the donors, V segments were called functional above 56.7% productive rearrangements and were called segregating when the between-donor standard deviation exceeded 5%. To diagnose cytomegalovirus status from the catalog of TCR beta chain sequences, a statistical classification framework was built. In a later analysis, V and J genes were assigned by comparing TCR nucleotide sequences against IMGT/GENE-DB human TR gene sequences. In a later analysis, CDR3 sequences and most-parsimonious VDJ recombination scenarios were assigned using the TCRdist pipeline. In a later analysis, every TCR beta chain was defined by the combination of its CDR3 amino acid sequence and its V-gene family, and reads without a unique V-gene family were dropped. As a way to deal with suspected cross-contamination and a sequencing artifact, a later analysis dropped 450 to 700 nucleotide sequences that were highly shared and had low generation probability. In a later analysis, a clonal expansion index for each public chain was calculated from normalized within-repertoire ranks of inferred template counts. Generation probabilities in a later analysis came from a VDJ recombination model fitted to out-of-frame rearrangements, and those results were checked against IGoR. Hypergeometric tests were used in a later analysis to score TCR-TCR, TCR-HLA and TCR-CMV co-occurrence, with a repertoire-size bias correction applied to the TCR pairs. To estimate false discovery rates, a later analysis permuted the HLA or CMV assignments 20 times. In a later analysis, co-occurring TCRs were grouped using DBSCAN, with TCRdist sequence similarity added in when clustering inside HLA-allele-positive subsets. For co-occurrence clustering, repertoires with fewer than 30,000 or more than 120,000 public chains were excluded, along with five repertoires with anomalous nucleotide sharing. TCRdb provides this immuneACCESS table in a form limited to in-frame rearrangements. Some clones are lacking; in checked studies, under half of them reflect an unresolved V gene, and why the rest are absent is not known. V and J calls and clone size are given by that table; D and trimming were obtained from the DNA. The sample profile shows more than 200,000 clones; more than 60% of them were found once. Roughly a sixth of the sample goes to the ten largest clones.

This clone was found once. There is no known antigen for this receptor. There are no base qualities to consult, and no much larger clone falls within one base. The sample was PBMCs. Rearrangement joined TRBV29-1 to TRBJ1-5; TRBD1 is a weak D gene call, 5 bases matching. The sequence was obtained from a man aged 35-49 years in good health and CMV-seronegative. The CDR3 sequence is CSATTTVNQPQHF. Read as DNA, the sequence is TGCAGCGCGACAACGACAGTCAATCAGCCCCAGCATTTT.